This paragraph reports one TCR beta chain. As handled by the study authors: Researchers report that nucleated cell counts were estimated from reference gene primer amplification. Repertoires were generated with immunoSEQ multiplex PCR, while TCRdb's copy carries only in-frame clones and drops some. V and J calls and clone size are those listed in that table; D and trimming were worked out from the DNA. The sample contains around 200,000 clones, around 80% of which appear only once. The sample comes from a study of blood T cell repertoires in COVID-19. The overall study: In each case, the material was cDNA or gDNA derived from T cells, B-cell-depleted T cells, or PBMCs.

The germline V and J ends were trimmed by 0 bases and 3 bases, with 10 bases remaining between them. CDR1 and CDR2 from the germline V gene are SGDLS and YYNGEE. CDR3 length: 15 residues. The TCR originated in a man aged 45-65 years with active or convalescent COVID-19. Sequencing was carried out using peripheral blood. The J gene is TRBJ1-5, the V gene TRBV9; no definite D call. This CDR3 reads CASSVGEAVNQPQHF. In DNA form, the CDR3 reads TGTGCCAGCAGCGTAGGCGAGGCAGTCAATCAGCCCCAGCATTTT.